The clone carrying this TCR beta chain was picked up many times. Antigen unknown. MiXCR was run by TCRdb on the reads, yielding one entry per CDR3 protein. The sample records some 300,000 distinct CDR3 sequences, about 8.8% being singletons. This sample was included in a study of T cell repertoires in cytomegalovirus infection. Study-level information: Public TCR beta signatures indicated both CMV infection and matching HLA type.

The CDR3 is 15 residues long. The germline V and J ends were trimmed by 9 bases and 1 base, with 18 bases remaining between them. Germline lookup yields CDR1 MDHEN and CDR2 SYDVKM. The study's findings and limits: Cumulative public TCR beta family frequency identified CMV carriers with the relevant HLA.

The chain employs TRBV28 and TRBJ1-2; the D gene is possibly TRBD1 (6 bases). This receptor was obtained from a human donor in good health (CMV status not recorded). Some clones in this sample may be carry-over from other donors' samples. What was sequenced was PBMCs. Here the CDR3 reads CASSLRGAVNYGYTF. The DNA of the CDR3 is TGTGCCAGTTCCCTAAGGGGGGCCGTTAACTATGGCTACACCTTC.